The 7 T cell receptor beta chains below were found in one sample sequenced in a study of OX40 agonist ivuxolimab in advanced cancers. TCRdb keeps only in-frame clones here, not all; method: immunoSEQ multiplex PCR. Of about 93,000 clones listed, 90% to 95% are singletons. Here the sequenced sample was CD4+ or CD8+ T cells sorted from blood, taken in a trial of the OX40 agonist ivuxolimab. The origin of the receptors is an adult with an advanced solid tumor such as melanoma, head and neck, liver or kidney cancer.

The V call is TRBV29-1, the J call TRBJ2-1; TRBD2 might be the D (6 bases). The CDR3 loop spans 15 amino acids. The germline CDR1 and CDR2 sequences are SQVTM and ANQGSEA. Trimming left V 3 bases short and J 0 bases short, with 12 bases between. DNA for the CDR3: TGCAGCGTTGACCGGAGGGATAGCTCCTACAATGAGCAGTTCTTC. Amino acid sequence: CSVDRRDSSYNEQFF.

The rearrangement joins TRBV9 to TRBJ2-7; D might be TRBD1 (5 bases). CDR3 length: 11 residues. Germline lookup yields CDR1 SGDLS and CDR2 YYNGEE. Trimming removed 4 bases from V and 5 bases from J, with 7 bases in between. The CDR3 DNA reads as TGTGCCAGCAGCCAAGGGGACGAGCAGTACTTC. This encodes CASSQGDEQYF. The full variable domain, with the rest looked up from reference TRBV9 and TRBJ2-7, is DSGVTQTPKHLITATGQRVTLRCSPRSGDLSVYWYQQSLDQGLQFLIQYYNGEERAKGNILERFSAQQFPDLHSELNLSSLELGDSALYFCASSQGDEQYFGPGTRLTVT.

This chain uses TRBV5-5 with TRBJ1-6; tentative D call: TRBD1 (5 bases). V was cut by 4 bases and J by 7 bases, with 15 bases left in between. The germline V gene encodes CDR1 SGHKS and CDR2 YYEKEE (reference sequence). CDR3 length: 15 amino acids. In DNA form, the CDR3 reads TGTGCCAGCAGCCCCTACGGGGGGACCAATTCACCCCTCCACTTT. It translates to CASSPYGGTNSPLHF. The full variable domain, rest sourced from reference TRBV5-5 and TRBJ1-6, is DAGVTQSPTHLIKTRGQQVTLRCSPISGHKSVSWYQQVLGQGPQFIFQYYEKEERGRGNFPDRFSARQFPNYSSELNVNALLLGDSALYLCASSPYGGTNSPLHFGNGTRLTVT.

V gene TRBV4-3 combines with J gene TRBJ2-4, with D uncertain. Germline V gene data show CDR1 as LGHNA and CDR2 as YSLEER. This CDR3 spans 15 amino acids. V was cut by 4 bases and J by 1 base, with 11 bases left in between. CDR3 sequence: CASSPNPGAKNIQYF. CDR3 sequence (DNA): TGCGCCAGCAGCCCAAACCCTGGGGCCAAAAACATTCAGTACTTC.

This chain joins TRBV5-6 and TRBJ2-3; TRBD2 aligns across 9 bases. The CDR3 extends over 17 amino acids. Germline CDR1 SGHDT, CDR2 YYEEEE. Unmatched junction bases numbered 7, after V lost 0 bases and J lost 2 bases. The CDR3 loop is CASSLDEGLAYTDTQYF. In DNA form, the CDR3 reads TGTGCCAGCAGCTTGGATGAGGGACTAGCATACACAGATACGCAGTATTTT.

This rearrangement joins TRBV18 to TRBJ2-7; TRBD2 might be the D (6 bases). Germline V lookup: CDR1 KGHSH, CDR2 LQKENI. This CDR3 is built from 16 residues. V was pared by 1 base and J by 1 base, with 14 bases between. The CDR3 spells CASSPLPASASYEQYF. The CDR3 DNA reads TGTGCCAGCTCACCACTCCCGGCTAGCGCGTCCTACGAGCAGTACTTC.

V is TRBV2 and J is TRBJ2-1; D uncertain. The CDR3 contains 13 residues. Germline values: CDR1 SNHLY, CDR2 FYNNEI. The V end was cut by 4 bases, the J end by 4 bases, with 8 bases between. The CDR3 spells CASSGAGYNEQFF. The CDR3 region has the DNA TGTGCCAGCAGTGGGGCAGGATACAATGAGCAGTTCTTC.